These 27 T cell receptor beta chains came from one sample sequenced in a study of T cell repertoires in cytomegalovirus infection. MiXCR, applied by TCRdb to the reads, yields one record per CDR3 protein. The repertoire holds around 170,000 distinct CDR3 sequences, with 15% to 20% as singletons. The sequenced material came from CD8+ T cells from PBMCs. The source of these receptors is a human donor in good health (CMV status not recorded). Some clones in this sample may be carry-over from other donors' samples.

This clonotype was counted a few times. The chain has TRBV7-9 and TRBJ1-2; 8 bases align to TRBD1. The junction had 5 bases not matched to a gene; V was cut back by 6 bases and J by 5 bases. This CDR3 region has 13 residues. Germline CDR1 and CDR2: SEHNR and FQNEAQ (reference sequence). CDR3 sequence reads: CASSRQGIYGYTF. The CDR3 DNA is TGTGCCAGCAGTCGACAGGGGATTTATGGCTACACCTTC.

A few counts support this clonotype. The V call is TRBV6-5, the J call TRBJ1-2; D gene uncertain. Germline values: CDR1 MNHEY, CDR2 SVGAGI. V lost 4 bases and J 0 bases, leaving 18 bases between the germline ends. The CDR3 extends over 17 amino acids. The CDR3 DNA follows: TGTGCCAGCAGTTCCCCTTCAGGCCTTATTCCTAACTATGGCTACACCTTC. It specifies CASSSPSGLIPNYGYTF.

The chain links TRBV5-5 to TRBJ1-1; D call uncertain. The V gene's germline CDR1 is SGHKS and CDR2 YYEKEE (reference sequence). The CDR3 has 14 residues. With 2 bases removed from V and 2 bases from J, the gap between germline ends came to 10 bases. CDR3 loop: CASSFGLYNTEAFF. CDR3 in DNA: TGTGCCAGCAGCTTTGGTTTATATAACACTGAAGCTTTCTTT.

The V and J genes are TRBV7-2 and TRBJ1-1; D remains unclear. Trimming shortened V by 2 bases and J by 1 base, and 14 bases separated the two germline ends. The CDR3 totals 16 residues. Germline values: CDR1 SGHTA, CDR2 FQGNSA. CDR3 loop: CASSLNGPSANTEAFF. CDR3 sequence (DNA): TGTGCCAGCAGCTTAAATGGACCGTCAGCGAACACTGAAGCTTTCTTT.

The chain couples TRBV4-3 to TRBJ1-2; 7 nucleotides line up with TRBD1. Germline assignment: CDR1 LGHNA and CDR2 YSLEER. This CDR3 spans 15 amino acids. Unmatched junction bases numbered 11, after V lost 4 bases and J lost 6 bases. The CDR3 is CASSPYLTGKNGYTF. The CDR3 DNA reads as TGCGCCAGCAGCCCATACTTGACAGGGAAGAATGGCTACACCTTC.

CDR3 amino acids: CASKTQTSGNEGEQFF. CDR3 nucleotide sequence: TGTGCCAGCAAGACACAGACTAGCGGGAACGAGGGTGAGCAGTTCTTC. This chain links TRBV6-6 with TRBJ2-1; TRBD2 matches 11 bases. The CDR3 spans 16 residues. Germline assignment: CDR1 MNHNY and CDR2 SVGAGI (reference sequence). V lost 7 bases, J lost 9 bases, and 14 bases stayed unmatched.

At least ten counts were recorded for this clonotype. The V call is TRBV6-2 or TRBV6-3, the J call TRBJ2-1; 12 positions agree with TRBD2. In germline, CDR1 is MNHEY, CDR2 SVGEGT. J gave up 9 bases and V 2 bases, and 8 bases lay outside the gene matches. The CDR3 contains 16 residues. Here the CDR3 reads CASSYPSSGGAAEQFF. The CDR3 nucleotides read TGTGCCAGCAGTTACCCCTCTAGCGGGGGGGCAGCTGAGCAGTTCTTC.

This clonotype was counted only a few times. This chain's CDR3 is CASSQDRASGRTDTQYF. CDR3 DNA: TGTGCCAGCAGCCAAGATCGCGCTAGCGGGAGGACAGATACGCAGTATTTT. The V and J genes are TRBV14 and TRBJ2-3; 11 bases align to TRBD2. Germline-derived CDR1 and CDR2 are SGHDN and FVKESK. The CDR3 is made up of 17 amino acids. J gave up 3 bases and V 0 bases, and 5 bases lay outside the gene matches.

J is TRBJ1-5 and V is TRBV6-2 or TRBV6-3, with D possibly matching TRBD1 (5 bases). CDR1 is MNHEY, CDR2 SVGEGT, per germline. V dropped 0 bases and J dropped 9 bases, with 6 bases sitting between them. This CDR3 region has 12 residues. The CDR3 sequence: CASSYSGGPQHF. The CDR3 bases are TGTGCCAGCAGTTACTCTGGGGGGCCCCAGCATTTT.

This clonotype was observed a few times. The chain recombines TRBV7-8 with TRBJ2-2; 8 bases are a match to TRBD1. V shed 5 bases and J 5 bases; nucleotides not matched to a gene: 7. This CDR3 region has 15 residues. Germline V gene data show CDR1 as SGHVS and CDR2 as FQNEAQ. The CDR3 DNA reads as TGTGCCAGCAGCCCCGACAGGGGAGAAACCGGGGAGCTGTTTTTT. Translating it yields CASSPDRGETGELFF.

This clonotype was counted between two and nine times. The gene calls are TRBV7-9 and TRBJ2-1; 11 nucleotides align to TRBD2. The CDR3 is made up of 15 amino acids. V shed 5 bases, J shed 4 bases, and the junction held 4 bases outside the gene matches. Per germline, CDR1 SEHNR and CDR2 FQNEAQ (reference sequence). The CDR3 sequence: CASSDGTSGYNEQFF. As DNA, the CDR3 is TGTGCCAGCAGCGACGGGACTAGCGGATACAATGAGCAGTTCTTC.

Ten or more counts support this clonotype. The rearrangement links TRBV12-3 or TRBV12-4 to TRBJ1-1; 8 bases align to TRBD1. J was trimmed by 4 bases and V by 2 bases; bases with no gene match: 12. The CDR3 spans 17 residues. CDR3: CASSLPTGGLGVTEAFF. The CDR3 bases are TGTGCCAGCAGTTTACCTACAGGGGGTTTAGGAGTCACTGAAGCTTTCTTT.

The chain is built from TRBV7-6 and TRBJ2-1; D is perhaps TRBD2 (6 bases). V lost 1 base to trimming and J lost 8 bases, with 9 bases between them. Germline V gives CDR1 SGHVS, CDR2 FNYEAQ. This CDR3 region has 13 residues. The chain's CDR3 is CASSLGASDEQFF. Here the CDR3 DNA reads TGTGCCAGCAGCTTAGGAGCTAGCGATGAGCAGTTCTTC.

This clonotype was seen a few times. V is TRBV27 and J is TRBJ1-1; 7 bases match TRBD1. CDR1 and CDR2 (germline): MNHEY, SMNVEV (reference sequence). The CDR3 loop spans 15 amino acids. V lost 6 bases to trimming and J lost 0 bases; unmatched junction nucleotides: 7. Written as DNA, the CDR3 is TGTGCCAGCAGGCCGGGGACAGCCATGAACACTGAAGCTTTCTTT. As protein: CASRPGTAMNTEAFF.

The J gene is TRBJ2-7, the V gene TRBV28; the match to TRBD1 covers 9 bases. Trimming cost V 6 bases and J 5 bases; bases outside gene matches: 5. CDR1 is MDHEN and CDR2 is SYDVKM in the germline V gene. This CDR3 comprises 13 residues. The CDR3 sequence is CASRPGQGDEQYF. CDR3 sequence (DNA): TGTGCCAGCAGACCGGGACAGGGAGACGAGCAGTACTTC.

This clonotype was observed at least ten times. The chain couples TRBV25-1 to TRBJ1-1, with D unclear. The CDR3 covers 11 residues. The V end was cut by 8 bases, the J end by 4 bases, with 8 bases between. Germline V lookup: CDR1 MGHDK, CDR2 SYGVNS. The CDR3 loop is CASGLSTEAFF. The DNA for the CDR3 is TGTGCCAGCGGGCTGAGCACTGAAGCTTTCTTT.

The CDR3 DNA is TGTGCCAGCAGCAACGGCGGGACAAGCATGAACACTGAAGCTTTCTTT. This translates into CASSNGGTSMNTEAFF. The chain combines TRBV7-9 with TRBJ1-1; the D gene is possibly TRBD1 (6 bases). The V end was cut by 5 bases, the J end by 0 bases, with 16 bases between. The germline V gene encodes CDR1 SEHNR and CDR2 FQNEAQ (reference sequence). The CDR3 covers 16 residues.

The rearrangement uses TRBV29-1 and TRBJ1-3; 12 bases match TRBD1. This CDR3 comprises 15 residues. Germline V gene data show CDR1 as SQVTM and CDR2 as ANQGSEA. V trimming: 5 bases; J trimming: 4 bases; junction bases outside the gene matches: 6. CDR3 sequence: CSVLGQGAVGNTIYF. CDR3 bases: TGCAGCGTTTTGGGACAGGGGGCCGTCGGAAACACCATATATTTT.

This chain connects TRBV28 to TRBJ1-4; D possibly corresponds to TRBD1 (6 bases). This CDR3 is 16 amino acids long. CDR1 and CDR2 from the germline V gene are MDHEN and SYDVKM. With 3 bases removed from V and 8 bases from J, the gap between germline ends came to 19 bases. DNA of the CDR3: TGTGCCAGCAGTTTGGTCGGGGGGGCCACCGACGAAAAACTGTTTTTT. Its translation is CASSLVGGATDEKLFF.

J is TRBJ2-1 and V is TRBV7-2; 7 bases match TRBD2. The V segment lost 4 bases and the J segment 2 bases; nucleotides outside the gene matches: 5. The CDR3 loop spans 15 amino acids. CDR1 is SGHTA, CDR2 FQGNSA, per germline. The CDR3 DNA reads as TGTGCCAGCAGCTCCAGCGGGACTCCCTACAATGAGCAGTTCTTC. Its translation is CASSSSGTPYNEQFF.

This chain connects TRBV6-5 to TRBJ2-7; D not resolved. Germline V gene data show CDR1 as MNHEY and CDR2 as SVGAGI. The CDR3 extends over 15 amino acids. The V end was cut by 2 bases, the J end by 0 bases, with 11 bases between. As DNA, the CDR3 is TGTGCCAGCAGTTACGGGCCTTCTAGCTCCTACGAGCAGTACTTC. This codes for CASSYGPSSSYEQYF.

In its sample, this clonotype was seen a few times. This chain uses TRBV12-3 or TRBV12-4 with TRBJ2-1, with TRBD2 identical over 9 bases. The V gene end was trimmed by 5 bases and the J gene end by 6 bases; junction bases not matched to a gene: 8. CDR3 size: 15 residues. The CDR3 DNA is TGTGCCAGCAGTGCGGGACTAGCATCTGCCAATGAGCAGTTCTTC. It translates to CASSAGLASANEQFF.

This chain connects TRBV7-3 to TRBJ2-6, with D uncertain. The CDR3 covers 13 residues. Germline assignment: CDR1 SGHTA and CDR2 FQGTGA. The V gene lost 2 bases and the J gene lost 6 bases, with 5 bases spanning the gap. CDR3 loop: CASSLLEANVLTF. The DNA of the CDR3 is TGTGCCAGCAGCTTATTGGAGGCCAACGTCCTGACTTTC. Drawing the rest from reference TRBV7-3 and TRBJ2-6, the complete variable domain is GAGVSQTPSNKVTEKGKYVELRCDPISGHTALYWYRQSLGQGPEFLIYFQGTGAADDSGLPNDRFFAVRPEGSVSTLKIQRTERGDSAVYLCASSLLEANVLTFGAGSRLTVL.

The CDR3 region is CASSIGRGKNEQFF. Written as DNA, the CDR3 is TGTGCCAGTAGTATAGGGAGGGGAAAAAATGAGCAGTTCTTC. The chain has TRBV19 and TRBJ2-1, with a tentative D call TRBD2 (6 bases). Germline values: CDR1 LNHDA, CDR2 SQIVND (reference sequence). The CDR3 spans 14 residues. V gave up 1 base and J gave up 7 bases, with 11 bases separating them.

This clonotype was picked up many times. The chain is built from TRBV6-2 or TRBV6-3 and TRBJ2-5; D gene unclear. Trimming pared 6 bases from V and 3 bases from J, leaving 14 bases between. The length of the CDR3 is 14 residues. CDR1 is MNHEY, CDR2 SVGEGT, per germline. CDR3 sequence reads: CASRATGLEETQYF. CDR3 in DNA: TGTGCCAGCAGAGCGACTGGGTTGGAAGAGACCCAGTACTTC.

The V call is TRBV6-2 or TRBV6-3, the J call TRBJ2-1; 8 bases are shared with TRBD2. The germline V gene has CDR1 MNHEY and CDR2 SVGEGT. The V segment lost 7 bases and the J segment 6 bases; nucleotides outside the gene matches: 14. This CDR3 region has 16 residues. The CDR3 sequence: CASTLLRSGGGNEQFF. CDR3 in DNA: TGTGCCAGCACCCTACTTAGGAGCGGGGGAGGCAATGAGCAGTTCTTC.

The chain carries TRBV6-2 or TRBV6-3 and TRBJ1-2; 7 nucleotides align to TRBD1. The CDR3 contains 15 residues. Losses at the gene ends were 6 bases for V and 2 bases for J; bases not matched to a gene: 9. Germline CDR1 MNHEY, CDR2 SVGEGT. The CDR3 reads CASRATGAGNYGYTF. CDR3 DNA: TGTGCCAGCAGAGCCACAGGGGCGGGGAACTATGGCTACACCTTC.